Following are 13 T cell receptor beta chains from one sample sequenced in a study of blood T cell repertoires in COVID-19. The repertoire was sequenced with immunoSEQ multiplex PCR; TCRdb's copy has only in-frame clones and lacks some. This table holds 500,000 or so clones, 87% found once. Sequences were obtained from PBMCs or T cells enriched from blood (not recorded which). The receptors were sampled from a woman aged 18-29 years who had recovered from COVID-19.

V is TRBV5-1 and J is TRBJ1-6; D call uncertain. V was trimmed by 2 bases and J by 8 bases, leaving 11 bases between them. The length of the CDR3 is 14 residues. Germline V CDR1 and CDR2: SGHRS, YFSETQ. The CDR3 bases are TGCGCCAGCAGCTTTCAAGGAACAGATTCACCCCTCCACTTT. Protein product: CASSFQGTDSPLHF. The whole variable domain, filled in from reference TRBV5-1 and TRBJ1-6, reads KAGVTQTPRYLIKTRGQQVTLSCSPISGHRSVSWYQQTPGQGLQFLFEYFSETQRNKGNFPGRFSGRQFSNSRSEMNVSTLELGDSALYLCASSFQGTDSPLHFGNGTRLTVT.

Note on this clone: One end of the junction is discordant with germline, which a read error may explain. The V call is TRBV5-1, the J call TRBJ1-1; 8 bases are a match to TRBD1. The V gene's germline CDR1 is SGHRS and CDR2 YFSETQ. The CDR3 extends over 13 amino acids. Here the CDR3 reads CASTLDRDTEAFF. The CDR3 DNA reads as TGCGCCAGCACCTTGGACAGGGACACTGAAGCTTTCTTT.

This clone has only a few counts. The V gene is TRBV15, the J gene TRBJ1-5; D may be TRBD1 (6 bases). Trimming pared 0 bases from V and 0 bases from J, leaving 12 bases between. Germline loops: CDR1 LNHNV, CDR2 YYDKDF (reference sequence). The CDR3 has 17 residues. The CDR3 coding sequence is TGTGCCACCAGCAGAGATCAGACAGGCGGTAGCAATCAGCCCCAGCATTTT. Translation: CATSRDQTGGSNQPQHF.

The V call is TRBV6-5, the J call TRBJ1-1; D remains unclear. This CDR3 contains 13 residues. Trimming removed 8 bases from V and 0 bases from J, with 10 bases in between. Looked up from germline, CDR1 is MNHEY and CDR2 is SVGAGI. The CDR3 nucleotides are TGTGCCAGCGGCTTCAGCGTGAACACTGAAGCTTTCTTT. This sequence encodes CASGFSVNTEAFF.

V usage is TRBV2 and J usage is TRBJ1-2, with 8 nucleotides matching TRBD1. This CDR3 is 14 amino acids long. V trimming: 5 bases; J trimming: 8 bases; junction bases outside the gene matches: 10. Germline V CDR1 and CDR2: SNHLY, FYNNEI. CDR3 bases: TGTGCCAGCAGTATCGACAGGGGAATAGGCGGCTACACCTTC. Translated: CASSIDRGIGGYTF.

The chain is built from TRBV5-1 and TRBJ1-1; tentative D call: TRBD1 (6 bases). Per the germline V gene, CDR1 is SGHRS and CDR2 is YFSETQ. This CDR3 is built from 15 residues. Trimming stripped 3 bases from V and 1 base from J, with 13 bases between. In DNA, the CDR3 is TGCGCCAGCAGCTCACGACAGGACCCGAACACTGAAGCTTTCTTT. It yields the protein CASSSRQDPNTEAFF.

This chain connects TRBV10-3 to TRBJ1-6; D is unresolved. Germline loops: CDR1 ENHRY, CDR2 SYGVKD. V lost 10 bases to trimming and J lost 1 base, with 20 bases between them. The CDR3 runs 17 residues. The CDR3 sequence is CATTLGGSPSYNSPLHF. The CDR3 DNA is TGTGCCACCACATTGGGAGGGTCTCCGTCCTATAATTCACCCCTCCACTTT.

The chain has TRBV24-1 and TRBJ2-5; 9 nucleotides match TRBD1. The germline gives CDR1 KGHDR, CDR2 SFDVKD. The ends lost 4 bases at V and 2 bases at J; junction bases unmatched: 7. CDR3 length equals 16 residues. The CDR3 protein is CATSENPGQGQETQYF. In DNA form, the CDR3 reads TGTGCCACCAGTGAGAACCCGGGACAGGGTCAAGAGACCCAGTACTTC.

In DNA, the CDR3 is TGTGCCAGCAGCCTAGAACGCGCAGGGGGGAACACTGAAGCTTTCTTT. Translation gives CASSLERAGGNTEAFF. This chain links TRBV2 with TRBJ1-1; 7 bases are shared with TRBD1. This CDR3 is 16 amino acids long. Looked up from germline, CDR1 is SNHLY and CDR2 is FYNNEI. Losses at the gene ends were 6 bases for V and 1 base for J; bases not matched to a gene: 11.

The count of this clone is one. The chain employs TRBV27 and TRBJ2-7; TRBD1 might be the D (6 bases). The CDR3 has 14 amino acids. The germline V and J ends were trimmed by 3 bases and 7 bases, with 16 bases remaining between them. Germline CDR1 reads MNHEY; CDR2 reads SMNVEV (reference sequence). The CDR3 sequence: CASSLRFTGLEQYF. DNA of the CDR3: TGTGCCAGCAGTTTGCGGTTTACAGGGCTAGAGCAGTACTTC.

This clone was observed a single time. V gene TRBV30 combines with J gene TRBJ1-5, with 7 bases aligning to TRBD1. The CDR3 consists of 14 residues. V lost 5 bases and J lost 5; bases outside the gene matches: 9. Germline V gene data show CDR1 as GTSNPN and CDR2 as SVGIG (reference sequence). CDR3 coding DNA: TGTGCCTGGGCGCCGGGACAGCTCGATCAGCCCCAGCATTTT. Its protein is CAWAPGQLDQPQHF.

This chain links TRBV19 with TRBJ2-3; 11 nucleotides align to TRBD2. V was clipped by 9 bases and J by 2 bases; unmatched bases: 7. The CDR3 totals 15 residues. Germline V gives CDR1 LNHDA, CDR2 SQIVND (reference sequence). CDR3 in amino acids: CASRGLAGLTDTQYF. Here the CDR3 DNA reads TGTGCCAGCAGAGGACTAGCGGGCCTCACAGATACGCAGTATTTT.

The gene calls are TRBV11-2 and TRBJ1-4; possibly TRBD1 for D (5 bases). V was clipped by 4 bases and J by 4 bases, with 10 bases between them. From germline, CDR1 is SGHAT and CDR2 FQNNGV. CDR3 length: 14 residues. As DNA, the CDR3 is TGTGCCAGCAGCTCCCGGGGGGTTAATGAAAAACTGTTTTTT. Protein product: CASSSRGVNEKLFF.